A selection of T cell receptor beta chains follows, all from one sample in a study of T cells in Graves' hyperthyroidism and ophthalmopathy. TCRdb passed the multiplex PCR reads through MiXCR, listing each CDR3 protein once. The sample holds about 560,000 distinct CDR3 sequences; approximately 14% are singletons and the top ten take under 8%. Input material: blood. These receptors were taken from a woman in her thirties with Graves' hyperthyroidism. Each CDR3 is given with its conserved first and last residue. The D gene is left open where the match is weak. Only part of the rows carry a size: once, few, many, or a class if the clone is expanded.

DNA | CDR3 | J | size | V | D
TGTGCCTGGTCACAGGGGGGGAATCAGCCCCAGCATTTT | CAWSQGGNQPQHF | TRBJ1-5 | many | TRBV30 | TRBD1
TGTGCCAGTACGAACTCAGGGGGCGTAGATACGCAGTATTTT | CASTNSGGVDTQYF | TRBJ2-3 | - | TRBV19 | TRBD1
TGTGCCAGCAATGGGGGCGCGAGGACTGAAGCTTTCTTT | CASNGGARTEAFF | TRBJ1-1 | many | TRBV3-1 | -
TGTGCCAGCAGCTTCGCGGAAGGGACTAGCCGTTCGTACGAGCAGTACTTC | CASSFAEGTSRSYEQYF | TRBJ2-7 | many | TRBV28 | TRBD2
TGTGCCAGCAGTTGGTGGGCTAGCGGACTCACAGATACGCAGTATTTT | CASSWWASGLTDTQYF | TRBJ2-3 | few | TRBV6-2/TRBV6-3 | TRBD2
TGTGCCAGCAGTTACTCGACGTTTAGGGACTGGGGGACTGAAGCTTTCTTT | CASSYSTFRDWGTEAFF | TRBJ1-1 | many | TRBV6-2/TRBV6-3 | -
TGTGCCAGCAGCTACACCGGGACTAGCGGAAAGTGGCAGTACTTC | CASSYTGTSGKWQYF | TRBJ2-7 | many | TRBV7-2 | TRBD2
TGTGCCAGCAATGGGCCTAACCCTTCCTATGGCTACACCTTC | CASNGPNPSYGYTF | TRBJ1-2 | many | TRBV28 | -
TGTGCCACCAGCAGCGGGCGAGATTATGGTGGCACCGGGGAGCTGTTTTTT | CATSSGRDYGGTGELFF | TRBJ2-2 | many | TRBV15 | -
TGCGCCAGCAGCTTTTCGCTAGCGGGAGGGAACGAGCAGTACTTC | CASSFSLAGGNEQYF | TRBJ2-7 | many | TRBV5-1 | TRBD2
TGTGCCTGGAGTGTACCAGTAGGGGTCTTTTCTGGGGCCAACGTCCTGACTTTC | CAWSVPVGVFSGANVLTF | TRBJ2-6 | few | TRBV30 | -
TGTGCCACCAGCAGAAATGCGTGGGGCGCGGAAAGCATTCAGTACTTC | CATSRNAWGAESIQYF | TRBJ2-4 | - | TRBV15 | -
TGTGCCACCAGCAAAGAACCCCCTGTCCTATATGAGCAGTACTTC | CATSKEPPVLYEQYF | TRBJ2-7 | - | TRBV15 | -
TGTGCCACCAGTGACGGGGACAAGGACAATGAGCAGTTCTTC | CATSDGDKDNEQFF | TRBJ2-1 | - | TRBV24-1 | -
TGTGCCAGCAGCGCCATGGGGGGCTACACCTTC | CASSAMGGYTF | TRBJ1-2 | few | TRBV9 | -
TGTGCCAGCAGCGTAGACCGGGAGAGGGGTCACAATGAGCAGTTCTTC | CASSVDRERGHNEQFF | TRBJ2-1 | many | TRBV9 | -
TGCAGTGCTAGTCCCTTGGTAACTAGCACAGATACGCAGTATTTT | CSASPLVTSTDTQYF | TRBJ2-3 | many | TRBV20-1 | -
TGTGCCAGCAGTTTCGCTAGCGGGACCTCTCAGCAGTACTTC | CASSFASGTSQQYF | TRBJ2-7 | many | TRBV28 | TRBD2
TGTGCCAGCAGTTTTGACAGGTTCAGACGCTCCTACAATGAGCAGTTCTTC | CASSFDRFRRSYNEQFF | TRBJ2-1 | many | TRBV7-8 | -
TGTGCCAGCAGTGACCGCAGTGACTATAATTCACCCCTCCACTTT | CASSDRSDYNSPLHF | TRBJ1-6 | - | TRBV2 | -